This TCR beta chain was documented in a study of technical replicates of blood from a few donors (dated by TCRdb to about 2017). The CDR3 contains 15 residues, cysteine and phenylalanine counted. Solely the CDR3 DNA is kept, with 45 bases framed from the first base. Relative to germline, V is 7 bases shorter and J is 0 bases shorter, with 13 bases between their ends. Sequences SGHVS (CDR1) and FQNEAQ (CDR2) are obtained from the germline V gene. On this clone itself: The antigen it binds to is not known. Per-nucleotide qualities are absent, and no much larger clonotype sits a single base away.

Receptor amplification or capture employed the immunoSEQ multiplex PCR assay. Entries here come from immuneACCESS through TCRdb and include only in-frame sequences with V and J called. Some clones fail to appear in such tables; in the studies checked, an unresolved V gene covers under half of the shortfall, and the cause of the remainder is unknown. Recorded for this sample are around 29,000 clones; roughly nine tenths of them occurred a single time. About 4% of the sample rests with the top ten. Sequencing used PBMCs. This sequence originates from a human donor in good health. Some clones in this sample may be carry-over from other donors' samples. The V and J segments used are TRBV7-8 and TRBJ2-1; the D gene is possibly TRBD2, with 5 bases matching. This receptor has the CDR3 CASTPPGSSYNEQFF. The nucleotide sequence reads TGTGCCAGCACACCCCCGGGGTCCTCCTACAATGAGCAGTTCTTC.